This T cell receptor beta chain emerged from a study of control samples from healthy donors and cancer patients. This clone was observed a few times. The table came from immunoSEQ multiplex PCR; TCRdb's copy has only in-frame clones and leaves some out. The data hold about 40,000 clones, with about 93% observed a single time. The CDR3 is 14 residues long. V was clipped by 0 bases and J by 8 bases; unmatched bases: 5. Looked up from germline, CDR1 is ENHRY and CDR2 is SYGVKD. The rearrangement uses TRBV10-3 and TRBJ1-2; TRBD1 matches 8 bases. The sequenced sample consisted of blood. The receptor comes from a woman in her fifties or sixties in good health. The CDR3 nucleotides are TGTGCCATCAGTGAGTCAGGGACAGGAGGAGGCTACACCTTC. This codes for CAISESGTGGGYTF.